This is a list of T cell receptor beta chains from one sample in a study of breast tumors, draining lymph nodes, adjacent tissues. TCRdb ran MiXCR on the multiplex PCR reads and lists one entry per CDR3 protein. Among approximately 100,000 distinct CDR3 sequences, around 20% were seen once, and the ten largest hold less than 1.5%. Sequencing input: axillary lymph node tissue. These receptors were collected from a female donor with breast cancer. Some clones in this sample may be carry-over from other donors' samples. The CDR3 runs from the conserved cysteine through the conserved F or W. Each record gives: CDR3 protein, CDR3 DNA, clone size, J gene, V gene, D gene. D genes are given only for firm matches. Only part of the rows carry a size: once, few, many, or a class if the clone is expanded.

CASSQEGRGKHRSGNTIYF	TGTGCCAGCAGCCAAGAGGGCAGGGGGAAACACCGATCTGGAAACACCATATATTTT	few	TRBJ1-3	TRBV3-1	TRBD1
CASSRNRAGAEDTEAFF	TGCGCCAGCAGCCGCAACAGGGCAGGGGCCGAGGACACTGAAGCTTTCTTT	few	TRBJ1-1	TRBV5-1	NA
CASSFGSETQYF	TGTGCCAGCAGCTTCGGGAGCGAGACCCAGTACTTC	many	TRBJ2-5	TRBV7-8	NA
CASTKISGPPNEKLFF	TGTGCCAGCACTAAGATCTCGGGACCGCCTAATGAAAAACTGTTTTTT	NA	TRBJ1-4	TRBV18	NA
CASSPTPTHTDTQYF	TGTGCCAGCTCACCAACCCCCACACACACAGATACGCAGTATTTT	few	TRBJ2-3	TRBV18	NA
CANSGQGAHTIYF	TGTGCCAACAGTGGACAGGGGGCCCACACCATATATTTT	NA	TRBJ1-3	TRBV6-1	TRBD1
CASRAGRDRLAESTDTQYF	TGCGCCAGCAGAGCTGGCAGGGACCGACTAGCGGAGAGCACAGATACGCAGTATTTT	many	TRBJ2-3	TRBV5-1	TRBD2
CASSSSSTSDRAPYEQYF	TGTGCCAGCAGCTCATCGAGTACCTCGGACAGGGCTCCCTACGAGCAGTACTTC	many	TRBJ2-7	TRBV7-2	TRBD1
CASSQGLAAQETQYF	TGTGCCAGCAGCCAGGGACTAGCGGCCCAAGAGACCCAGTACTTC	few	TRBJ2-5	TRBV11-3	TRBD2
CASSQPDGYWGVGTGELFF	TGTGCCAGCAGCCAACCCGACGGGTATTGGGGGGTCGGCACCGGGGAGCTGTTTTTT	many	TRBJ2-2	TRBV4-2	NA
CASSQEWMGRGQFF	TGTGCCAGCAGCCAAGAGTGGATGGGGAGAGGGCAGTTCTTC	NA	TRBJ2-1	TRBV3-1	NA
CARQFADTQYF	TGTGCACGACAGTTTGCAGATACGCAGTATTTT	NA	TRBJ2-3	TRBV3-1	NA
CASQSPNSPLHF	TGCGCCAGCCAGTCCCCGAATTCACCCCTCCACTTT	few	TRBJ1-6	TRBV4-1	NA
CASSQPSGGAYSYRQYF	TGCGCCAGCAGCCAACCTAGCGGGGGGGCATATTCCTACAGGCAGTACTTC	NA	TRBJ2-7	TRBV5-1	TRBD2
CSAQTGVYGYTF	TGCAGTGCTCAGACAGGGGTTTATGGCTACACCTTC	many	TRBJ1-2	TRBV20-1	TRBD1
CASSEQRSQETQYF	TGTGCCAGCAGTGAGCAGCGTTCTCAAGAGACCCAGTACTTC	many	TRBJ2-5	TRBV2	NA
CSAWPAGVYNEQFF	TGCAGTGCTTGGCCAGCGGGAGTTTACAATGAGCAGTTCTTC	many	TRBJ2-1	TRBV20-1	TRBD2
CASSLTKNTGELFF	TGCGCCAGCAGCCTGACCAAGAACACCGGGGAGCTGTTTTTT	NA	TRBJ2-2	TRBV5-1	NA
CASSIFGAYSNQPQHF	TGTGCCAGTAGTATATTTGGGGCATATAGCAATCAGCCCCAGCATTTT	many	TRBJ1-5	TRBV19	NA
CASSQGDSGRHSNTGELFF	TGCGCCAGCAGCCAAGGAGATAGCGGGAGGCATTCGAACACCGGGGAGCTGTTTTTT	NA	TRBJ2-2	TRBV4-1	TRBD2
CASSPRSSYEQYF	TGTGCCAGCAGCCCCAGGAGCTCCTACGAGCAGTACTTC	many	TRBJ2-7	TRBV5-4	NA
CSARDTAYEQYF	TGCAGTGCTCGGGACACAGCCTACGAGCAGTACTTC	many	TRBJ2-7	TRBV20-1	NA
CASSKRGGREQFF	TGTGCCAGCAGCAAGCGAGGGGGCCGGGAGCAGTTCTTC	NA	TRBJ2-1	TRBV5-6	TRBD1
CAISESGGLAGSTQYF	TGTGCCATCAGTGAGTCGGGGGGACTAGCGGGGTCGACCCAGTACTTC	many	TRBJ2-5	TRBV10-3	TRBD2
CASSRLGLMGNQPQHF	TGTGCCAGTAGCCGACTCGGTTTAATGGGCAATCAGCCCCAGCATTTT	NA	TRBJ1-5	TRBV19	NA
CSVHSGGPQETQHF	TGCAGTGTTCATAGCGGGGGGCCCCAAGAGACCCAGCACTTC	NA	TRBJ2-5	TRBV29-1	TRBD2
CASTLESGGFRQPQHF	TGTGCCAGTACCCTAGAGTCAGGGGGTTTTCGTCAGCCCCAGCATTTT	many	TRBJ1-5	TRBV19	TRBD1
CASSLVQGAPNSPLHF	TGCGCCAGCAGCTTGGTCCAGGGAGCCCCTAATTCACCCCTCCACTTT	many	TRBJ1-6	TRBV5-1	NA
CASSYSIQGAAGNTIYF	TGTGCCAGCAGTTACTCGATCCAGGGGGCGGCTGGAAACACCATATATTTT	many	TRBJ1-3	TRBV6-5	TRBD1
CSAREAAHNEQFF	TGCAGTGCTAGAGAGGCAGCGCACAATGAGCAGTTCTTC	many	TRBJ2-1	TRBV20-1	NA
CANLTEAYYEQYF	TGTGCCAACCTGACAGAAGCTTACTACGAGCAGTACTTC	many	TRBJ2-7	TRBV6-1	NA
CASSQDWGEEQETQYF	TGCGCCAGCAGCCAAGATTGGGGGGAAGAGCAAGAGACCCAGTACTTC	many	TRBJ2-5	TRBV4-1	NA
CASSPSMGGREGSGANVLTF	TGTGCCAGCAGCCCTTCAATGGGCGGGCGGGAGGGTTCTGGGGCCAACGTCCTGACTTTC	NA	TRBJ2-6	TRBV12-3/TRBV12-4	TRBD2
CASSLEGGGSYEQYF	TGTGCCAGCAGCTTAGAGGGGGGAGGTTCCTACGAGCAGTACTTC	many	TRBJ2-7	TRBV7-8	NA
CASSQGPGTSGNTIYF	TGCGCCAGCAGCCAAGGCCCTGGTACCTCTGGAAACACCATATATTTT	many	TRBJ1-3	TRBV4-1	NA
CSATLGGPQTYNEQFF	TGCAGTGCTACCCTCGGCGGACCCCAAACCTACAATGAGCAGTTCTTC	many	TRBJ2-1	TRBV20-1	NA
CASSSPGTPEQFF	TGTGCCAGCAGCTCACCCGGGACCCCAGAGCAGTTCTTC	many	TRBJ2-1	TRBV7-3	NA
CASSPPQGDEQYF	TGTGCCAGCAGCCCACCTCAGGGCGACGAGCAGTACTTC	many	TRBJ2-7	TRBV7-9	NA
CASSRPGVFAYEQYF	TGTGCCAGCAGCCGCCCCGGTGTTTTTGCCTACGAGCAGTACTTC	many	TRBJ2-7	TRBV5-6	NA
CASSLGNSGPDTQYF	TGCGCCAGCAGCTTGGGGAATAGCGGCCCAGATACGCAGTATTTT	many	TRBJ2-3	TRBV5-1	NA
CASKNGGAYEQYF	TGTGCCAGCAAGAACGGGGGCGCGTACGAGCAGTACTTC	many	TRBJ2-7	TRBV27	NA
CASSGKQGPGELFF	TGTGCCAGCAGCGGAAAACAGGGTCCCGGGGAGCTGTTTTTT	many	TRBJ2-2	TRBV9	NA
CASSPRRANNEQFF	TGCGCCAGCAGCCCCAGGCGGGCCAACAATGAGCAGTTCTTC	few	TRBJ2-1	TRBV4-1	NA
CAWSTTGTGSNSPLHF	TGTGCCTGGAGCACAACCGGGACAGGATCAAATTCACCCCTCCACTTT	many	TRBJ1-6	TRBV30	TRBD1
CASSQQIAKNIQYF	TGTGCCAGCAGCCAACAGATAGCCAAAAACATTCAGTACTTC	NA	TRBJ2-4	TRBV13	NA
CASSSLRREGRGETQYF	TGTGCCAGCAGCTCACTGCGGCGGGAGGGGCGGGGAGAGACCCAGTACTTC	many	TRBJ2-5	TRBV5-6	TRBD2
CASRLDRGRPGELFF	TGTGCCAGCAGACTCGACAGGGGGCGCCCCGGGGAGCTGTTTTTT	NA	TRBJ2-2	TRBV27	TRBD1
CASSRGQVTPYEQYF	TGTGCCAGCAGCCGGGGACAGGTTACCCCCTACGAGCAGTACTTC	NA	TRBJ2-7	TRBV6-6	TRBD1
CASSSGTAGQPQHF	TGTGCCAGTAGTTCAGGGACAGCGGGCCAGCCCCAGCATTTT	many	TRBJ1-5	TRBV19	TRBD1
CASGRGHGELFF	TGTGCCAGCGGGAGGGGGCACGGGGAGCTGTTTTTT	few	TRBJ2-2	TRBV6-5	NA
CASSQDLGLFPQYF	TGTGCCAGCAGCCAAGATCTTGGGTTGTTCCCGCAGTATTTT	NA	TRBJ2-3	TRBV14	NA
CASSSGTDNSPLHF	TGTGCCAGCAGCTCCGGGACAGACAATTCACCCCTCCACTTT	many	TRBJ1-6	TRBV6-5	TRBD1
CASSLGQDKNIQYF	TGCGCCAGCAGCTTGGGACAGGACAAAAACATTCAGTACTTC	many	TRBJ2-4	TRBV5-1	NA
CSARDQGTLDGYGYTF	TGCAGTGCTAGAGATCAAGGGACCCTGGACGGCTATGGCTACACCTTC	many	TRBJ1-2	TRBV20-1	NA
CASSLVGGSNQPQHF	TGCGCCAGCAGCTTGGTCGGGGGAAGCAATCAGCCCCAGCATTTT	many	TRBJ1-5	TRBV5-1	NA
CASTTLGAEETQYF	TGTGCCAGCACTACCCTAGGGGCAGAAGAGACCCAGTACTTC	many	TRBJ2-5	TRBV12-3/TRBV12-4	NA